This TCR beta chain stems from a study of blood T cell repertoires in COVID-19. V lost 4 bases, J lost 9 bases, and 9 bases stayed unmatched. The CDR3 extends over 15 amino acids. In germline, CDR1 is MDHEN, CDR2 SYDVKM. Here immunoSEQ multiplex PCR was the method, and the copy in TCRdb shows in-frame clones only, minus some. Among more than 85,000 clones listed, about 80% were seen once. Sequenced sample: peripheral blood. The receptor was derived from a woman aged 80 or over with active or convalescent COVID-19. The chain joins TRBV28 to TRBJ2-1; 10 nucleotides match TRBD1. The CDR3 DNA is TGTGCCAGCAGTTCCCCGGGACAGGGGTGGGTTGAGCAGTTCTTC. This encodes CASSSPGQGWVEQFF.